These 8 T cell receptor beta chains came from one sample sequenced in a study of beta chain features in type 1 diabetes. Study-level points and caveats: People with Type 1 diabetes carried modestly yet significantly shorter TCRB CDR3s in all four CD4+ subsets.

Of the isolated RNA, all was reverse transcribed, and so the sequenced material was expressed TCRB transcripts. Only in-frame clones appear in the TCRdb table, and some are missing; sequencing was by immunoSEQ multiplex PCR. Found here are more than 250,000 clones, around 15% of them singletons; the top ten hold about 0.017%. Their antigen targets remain unknown. Sequencing was carried out using naive CD4+ T cells from blood. These receptors all stem from a man aged 30-40 years with type 1 diabetes.

The V gene is TRBV7-9, the J gene TRBJ2-7, with TRBD2 matching over 11 bases. After removal of 5 bases from V and 2 bases from J, the junction contained 5 bases not matched to a gene. CDR3 length equals 15 residues. CDR1 and CDR2 from the germline V gene are SEHNR and FQNEAQ (reference sequence). Written as DNA, the CDR3 is TGTGCCAGCAGCCGGGTTAGCGGGAGGGCCTACGAGCAGTACTTC. This codes for CASSRVSGRAYEQYF.

This clone was seen more than once but under ten times. V and J are TRBV28 and TRBJ2-7; D remains ambiguous. Germline V gene lookup returns CDR1 MDHEN and CDR2 SYDVKM. The V and J ends lost 2 bases and 4 bases respectively, with 9 bases between them. The CDR3 contains 13 residues. The CDR3 nucleotides are TGTGCCAGCAGTTTACAGGAATTTTACGAGCAGTACTTC. As protein: CASSLQEFYEQYF.

This clone was counted between two and nine times. The chain recombines TRBV7-9 with TRBJ2-7, with 9 bases that match TRBD2. This CDR3 has 16 amino acids. Looked up from germline, CDR1 is SEHNR and CDR2 is FQNEAQ (reference sequence). V lost 1 base and J lost 0; bases outside the gene matches: 4. CDR3 region: CASSLVWTSVSYEQYF. In DNA, the CDR3 is TGTGCCAGCAGCTTAGTTTGGACTAGCGTCTCCTACGAGCAGTACTTC.

CDR3 residues: CASSLRQGEDGELFF. DNA of the CDR3: TGTGCCAGCAGCCTCAGACAGGGGGAGGACGGGGAGCTGTTTTTT. The gene calls are TRBV9 and TRBJ2-2, with 9 bases that match TRBD1. V shed 4 bases, J shed 7 bases, and the junction held 8 bases outside the gene matches. CDR1 is SGDLS, CDR2 YYNGEE, per germline. This CDR3 is built from 15 residues.

The rearrangement uses TRBV5-1 and TRBJ2-7; a possible D gene is TRBD1 (5 bases). The CDR3 is made up of 14 amino acids. V lost 4 bases, J lost 2 bases, and 13 bases lay in between. Germline CDR1 SGHRS, CDR2 YFSETQ. The CDR3 DNA reads TGCGCCAGCAGCCCGCAGGGCCTGACCTACGAGCAGTACTTC. Protein: CASSPQGLTYEQYF.

To note about this clone: Additional DNA sequences in this sample encode the identical CDR3. The rearrangement uses TRBV18 and TRBJ2-3; D may be TRBD2 (6 bases). This CDR3 spans 14 amino acids. Germline V lookup: CDR1 KGHSH, CDR2 LQKENI. With 3 bases removed from V and 1 base from J, the gap between germline ends came to 8 bases. Written as DNA, the CDR3 is TGTGCCAGCTCACCTGGGACTGGCACAGATACGCAGTATTTT. Translated, it gives CASSPGTGTDTQYF.

The chain carries TRBV5-4 and TRBJ1-1; 8 nucleotides align to TRBD1. The germline CDR1 and CDR2 sequences are SGHNT and YYREEE (reference sequence). After removal of 4 bases from V and 11 bases from J, the junction contained 4 bases not matched to a gene. The CDR3 extends over 11 amino acids. The CDR3 DNA sequence: TGTGCCAGCAGCGGGACAGGTCGGGCTTTCTTT. Protein: CASSGTGRAFF.

This clone was seen only a few times. The chain recombines TRBV5-6 with TRBJ2-3; weak D call: TRBD2 (5 bases). Germline CDR1 is SGHDT and CDR2 is YYEEEE. The germline V and J ends were trimmed by 1 base and 5 bases, with 8 bases remaining between them. The CDR3 totals 13 residues. CDR3 amino acids: CASSLSREDTQYF. The CDR3 DNA reads as TGTGCCAGCAGCTTGTCTCGGGAAGATACGCAGTATTTT. Full variable domain (remainder filled in from reference TRBV5-6 and TRBJ2-3): DAGVTQSPTHLIKTRGQQVTLRCSPKSGHDTVSWYQQALGQGPQFIFQYYEEEERQRGNFPDRFSGHQFPNYSSELNVNALLLGDSALYLCASSLSREDTQYFGPGTRLTVL.